This TCR beta chain was identified during a study of T cell repertoires in cytomegalovirus infection. Study in general: Based on public TCR beta signatures, there were indications of CMV infection and of a matching HLA type.

TCRdb re-called the reads through MiXCR, storing one row per CDR3 protein. The sample shows approximately 600,000 distinct CDR3 sequences, roughly 42% of them seen only once. Details on this clonotype: Its cognate antigen is unknown.

Findings and limits, study-wide: Summed frequency of shared TCR beta families picked out CMV carriers who also had the relevant HLA. Clonotypes of TCR beta that were HLA-C-restricted and CMV-specific dominated the ex vivo response.

Germline CDR1 and CDR2: DFQATT and SNEGSKA (reference sequence). CDR3 length: 13 amino acids. V shed 6 bases and J shed 3 bases, with 12 bases lying between them. The chain recombines TRBV20-1 with TRBJ2-1; D remains ambiguous. Sequenced here: cultured PBMCs, sampled from culture after CMV antigen stimulation. The sequence derives from a human donor in good health (CMV status not recorded). Some clones in this sample may be carry-over from other donors' samples. As DNA, the CDR3 is TGCAGTGCAAGGACGGAATACTACAATGAGCAGTTCTTC. Translation: CSARTEYYNEQFF.